The subject of this entry is one T cell receptor (beta chain). This CDR3 contains 14 residues. Germline CDR1 reads SGHKS; CDR2 reads YYEKEE (reference sequence). With 2 bases removed from V and 5 bases from J, the gap between germline ends came to 13 bases. The entry originates in a study of shared clonotypes between healthy human individuals. Original processing notes: Junction-only sequences without quality scores came from ImmunoSEQ, so filtering differed. Measured with immunoSEQ multiplex PCR; TCRdb has only the in-frame clones, and not every one. The V and J calls and clone size are taken from that table; D and trimming were inferred from the DNA. The sample holds over a million clones, roughly 96% seen once.

Sequencing used naive CD4+ T cells sorted from blood. The subset here: CD45RA+ positively selected. The receptor was isolated from a young man in good health. The gene calls are TRBV5-5 and TRBJ1-2, with D perhaps TRBD1 (5 bases). CDR3 residues: CASSFENRLYGYTF. The DNA of the CDR3 is TGTGCCAGCAGCTTCGAGAACAGGCTATATGGCTACACCTTC.